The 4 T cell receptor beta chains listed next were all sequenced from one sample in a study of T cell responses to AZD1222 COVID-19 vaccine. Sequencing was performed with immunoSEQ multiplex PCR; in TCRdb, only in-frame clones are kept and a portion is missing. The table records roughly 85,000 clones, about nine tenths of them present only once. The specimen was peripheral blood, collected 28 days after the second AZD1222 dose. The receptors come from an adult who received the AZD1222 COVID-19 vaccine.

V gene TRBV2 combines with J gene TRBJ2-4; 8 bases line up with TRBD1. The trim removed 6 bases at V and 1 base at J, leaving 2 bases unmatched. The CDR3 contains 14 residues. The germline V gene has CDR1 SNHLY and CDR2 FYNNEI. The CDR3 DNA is TGTGCCAGCAGCCAGGGGGCTGCCAAAAACATTCAGTACTTC. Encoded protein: CASSQGAAKNIQYF.

The CDR3 nucleotides read TGTGCCATCAGTGAGTTTACAGGGGATGGCTACACCTTC. It is translated as CAISEFTGDGYTF. The V and J genes are TRBV10-3 and TRBJ1-2; 7 bases fit TRBD1. The CDR3 runs 13 residues. With 1 base clipped from V and 6 bases from J, the junction kept 2 bases outside the gene matches. Germline V gene data show CDR1 as ENHRY and CDR2 as SYGVKD.

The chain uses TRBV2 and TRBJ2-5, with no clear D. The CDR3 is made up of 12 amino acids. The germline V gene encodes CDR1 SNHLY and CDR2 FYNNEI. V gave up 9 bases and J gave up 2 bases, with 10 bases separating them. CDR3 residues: CASGVGQETQYF. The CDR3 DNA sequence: TGTGCCAGTGGGGTTGGTCAAGAGACCCAGTACTTC.

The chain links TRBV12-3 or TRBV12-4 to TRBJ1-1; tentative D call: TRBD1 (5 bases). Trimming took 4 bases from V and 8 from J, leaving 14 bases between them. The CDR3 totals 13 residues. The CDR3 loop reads CASSSSRGEEAFF. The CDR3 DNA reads TGTGCCAGCAGTTCGAGCAGAGGGGAGGAAGCTTTCTTT.